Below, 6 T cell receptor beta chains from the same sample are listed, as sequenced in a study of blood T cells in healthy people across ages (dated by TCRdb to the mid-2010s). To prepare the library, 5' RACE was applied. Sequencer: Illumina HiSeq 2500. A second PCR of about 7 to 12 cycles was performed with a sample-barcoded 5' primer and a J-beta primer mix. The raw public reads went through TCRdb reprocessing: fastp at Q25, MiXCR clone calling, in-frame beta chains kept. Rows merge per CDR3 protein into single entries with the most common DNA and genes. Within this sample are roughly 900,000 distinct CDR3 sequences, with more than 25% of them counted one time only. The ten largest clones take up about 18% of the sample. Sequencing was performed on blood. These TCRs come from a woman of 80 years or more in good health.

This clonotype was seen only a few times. The CDR3 sequence is CSAENLGYTF. The CDR3 DNA reads as TGCAGTGCCGAAAACCTTGGCTACACCTTC. This sequence joins TRBV20-1 and TRBJ1-2; D gene ambiguous. The germline V gene encodes CDR1 DFQATT and CDR2 SNEGSKA (reference sequence). This CDR3 has 10 amino acids. Between the trimmed V and J ends, which lost 6 bases and 7 bases, there was a span of 9 bases.

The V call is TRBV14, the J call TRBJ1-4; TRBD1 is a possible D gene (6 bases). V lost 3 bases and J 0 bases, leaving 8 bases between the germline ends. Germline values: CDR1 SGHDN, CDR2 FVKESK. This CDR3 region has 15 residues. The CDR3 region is CASSHGQTTNEKLFF. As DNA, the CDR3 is TGTGCCAGCAGCCACGGACAGACAACTAATGAAAAACTGTTTTTT.

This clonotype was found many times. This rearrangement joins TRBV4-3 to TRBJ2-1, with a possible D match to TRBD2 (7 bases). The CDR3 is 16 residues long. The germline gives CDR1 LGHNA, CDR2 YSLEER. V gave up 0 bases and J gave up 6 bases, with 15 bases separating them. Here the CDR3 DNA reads TGCGCCAGCAGCCAAGAAACTGACGGGGGGCCCAATGAGCAGTTCTTC. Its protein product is CASSQETDGGPNEQFF.

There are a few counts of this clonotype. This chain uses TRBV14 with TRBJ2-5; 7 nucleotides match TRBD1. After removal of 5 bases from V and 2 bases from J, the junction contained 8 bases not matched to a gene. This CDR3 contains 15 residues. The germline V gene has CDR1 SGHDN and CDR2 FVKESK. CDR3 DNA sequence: TGTGCCAGCAGCTTCCGACAGGGCCCTCAAGAGACCCAGTACTTC. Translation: CASSFRQGPQETQYF.

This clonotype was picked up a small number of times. The CDR3 reads CASSQDNGRNQPQHF. CDR3 coding DNA: TGTGCCAGCAGCCAAGACAACGGACGCAATCAGCCCCAGCATTTT. The rearrangement uses TRBV3-1 and TRBJ1-5; D unclear. Per the germline V gene, CDR1 is LGHDT and CDR2 is YNNKEL (reference sequence). The CDR3 is made up of 15 amino acids. Trimming took off 0 bases at V and 2 bases at J, with 8 bases between the two ends.

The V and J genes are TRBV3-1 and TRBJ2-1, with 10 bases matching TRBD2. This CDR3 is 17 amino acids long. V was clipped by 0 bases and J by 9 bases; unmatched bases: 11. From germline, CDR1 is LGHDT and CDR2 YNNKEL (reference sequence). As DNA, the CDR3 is TGTGCCAGCAGCCAAGATCCCGCTAGCGGGAGATATAGTGAGCAGTTCTTC. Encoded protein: CASSQDPASGRYSEQFF.